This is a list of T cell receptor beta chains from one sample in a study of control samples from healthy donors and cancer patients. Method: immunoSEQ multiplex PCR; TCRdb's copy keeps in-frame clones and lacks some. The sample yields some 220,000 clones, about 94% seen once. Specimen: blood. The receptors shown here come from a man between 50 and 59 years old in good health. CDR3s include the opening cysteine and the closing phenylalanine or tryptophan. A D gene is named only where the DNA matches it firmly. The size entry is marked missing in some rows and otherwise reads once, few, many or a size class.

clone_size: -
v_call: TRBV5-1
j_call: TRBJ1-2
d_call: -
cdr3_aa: CASSSTDNYGYTF
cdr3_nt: TGCGCCAGCAGCTCGACAGATAACTATGGCTACACCTTC

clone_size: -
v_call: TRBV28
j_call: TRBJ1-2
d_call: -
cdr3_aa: CASSPHQVGAGYTF
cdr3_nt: TGTGCCAGCAGTCCGCATCAGGTGGGAGCTGGCTACACCTTC

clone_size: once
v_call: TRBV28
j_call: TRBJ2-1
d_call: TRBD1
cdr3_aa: CASSLLDRGAYNEQFF
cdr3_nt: TGTGCCAGCAGTTTATTGGACAGGGGCGCCTACAATGAGCAGTTCTTC

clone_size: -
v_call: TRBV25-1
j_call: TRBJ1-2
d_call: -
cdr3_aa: CASSVDPLRESYTF
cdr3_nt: TGTGCCAGCAGTGTGGACCCCTTAAGGGAGAGCTACACCTTC

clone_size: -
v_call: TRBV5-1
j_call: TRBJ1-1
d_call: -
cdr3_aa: CASSPSGGDTEAFF
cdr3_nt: TGCGCCAGCAGCCCCTCGGGTGGGGATACTGAAGCTTTCTTT

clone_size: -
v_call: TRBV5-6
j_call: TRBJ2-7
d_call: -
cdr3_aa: CASSSLFESYEQYF
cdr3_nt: TGTGCCAGCAGCTCGCTTTTTGAGTCCTACGAGCAGTACTTC

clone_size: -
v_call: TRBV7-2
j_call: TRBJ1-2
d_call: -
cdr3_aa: CASSSGHGSLYGYTF
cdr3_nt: TGTGCCAGCAGCTCGGGCCACGGGTCCCTATATGGCTACACCTTC

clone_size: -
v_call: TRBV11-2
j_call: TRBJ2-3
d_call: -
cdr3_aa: CASSLDHRGANTDTQYF
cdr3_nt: TGTGCCAGCAGCTTAGATCATCGGGGGGCTAACACAGATACGCAGTATTTT

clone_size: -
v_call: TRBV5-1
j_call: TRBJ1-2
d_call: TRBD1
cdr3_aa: CASSLNKGASGYTF
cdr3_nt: TGCGCCAGCAGCTTGAACAAGGGGGCGAGCGGCTACACCTTC

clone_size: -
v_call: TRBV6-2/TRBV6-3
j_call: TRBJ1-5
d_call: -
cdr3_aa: CASSIFINQPQHF
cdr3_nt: TGTGCCAGCAGCATATTTATTAATCAGCCCCAGCATTTT

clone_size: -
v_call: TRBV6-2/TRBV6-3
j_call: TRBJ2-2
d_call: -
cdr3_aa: CASSYGQTINTGELFF
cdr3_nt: TGTGCCAGCAGTTATGGACAGACGATTAACACCGGGGAGCTGTTTTTT

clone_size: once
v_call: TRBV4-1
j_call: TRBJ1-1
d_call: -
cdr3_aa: CASSQDPGIGAPEGTEAFF
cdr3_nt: TGCGCCAGCAGCCAAGATCCTGGTATAGGGGCCCCTGAGGGGACTGAAGCTTTCTTT

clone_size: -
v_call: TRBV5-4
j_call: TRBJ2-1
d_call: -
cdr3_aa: CASSFFGNEQFF
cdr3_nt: TGTGCCAGCAGCTTCTTCGGCAATGAGCAGTTCTTC

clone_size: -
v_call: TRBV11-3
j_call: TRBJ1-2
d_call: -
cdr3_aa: CASSFSGPYGYTF
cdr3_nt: TGTGCCAGCAGCTTTTCCGGGCCTTATGGCTACACCTTC

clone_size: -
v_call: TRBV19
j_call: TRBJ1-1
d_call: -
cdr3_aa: CASSRRGVASGNTEAFF
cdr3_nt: TGTGCCAGTAGTAGAAGAGGGGTGGCCAGCGGGAACACTGAAGCTTTCTTT

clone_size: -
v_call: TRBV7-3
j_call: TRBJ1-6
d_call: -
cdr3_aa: CASSSLPNSPLHF
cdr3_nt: TGTGCCAGCAGCTCGTTACCCAATTCACCCCTCCACTTT

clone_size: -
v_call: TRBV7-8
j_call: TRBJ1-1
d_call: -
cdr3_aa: CASSTGLRNTEAFF
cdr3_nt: TGTGCCAGCAGCACGGGACTGAGGAACACTGAAGCTTTCTTT

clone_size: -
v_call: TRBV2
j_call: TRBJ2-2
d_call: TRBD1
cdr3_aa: CASRDGQGYTGELFF
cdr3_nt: TGTGCCAGCAGGGATGGACAGGGATACACCGGGGAGCTGTTTTTT

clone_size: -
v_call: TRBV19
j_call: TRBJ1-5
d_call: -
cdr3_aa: CASSMFEYQPQHF
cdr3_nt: TGTGCCAGTAGTATGTTTGAGTATCAGCCCCAGCATTTT

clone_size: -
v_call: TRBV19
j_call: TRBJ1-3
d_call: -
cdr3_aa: CASKKILGGGIGESGNTIYF
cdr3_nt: TGTGCCAGTAAAAAAATCCTAGGCGGTGGGATCGGGGAAAGTGGAAACACCATATATTTT

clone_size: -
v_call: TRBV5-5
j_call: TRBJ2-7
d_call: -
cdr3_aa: CASSSQVYEQYF
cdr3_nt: TGTGCCAGCAGCTCCCAGGTGTACGAGCAGTACTTC

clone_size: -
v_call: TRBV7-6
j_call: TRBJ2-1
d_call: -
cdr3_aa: CASSLAPGGPGNEQFF
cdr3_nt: TGTGCCAGCAGCTTAGCACCCGGGGGGCCGGGCAATGAGCAGTTCTTC

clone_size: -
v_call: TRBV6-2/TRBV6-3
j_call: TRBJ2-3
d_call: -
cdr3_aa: CASSSGQPSTDTQYF
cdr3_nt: TGTGCCAGCAGTTCCGGACAGCCAAGCACAGATACGCAGTATTTT

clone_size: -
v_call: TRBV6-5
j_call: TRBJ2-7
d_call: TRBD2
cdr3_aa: CASRSTSGGYEQYF
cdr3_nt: TGTGCCAGCAGGTCCACTAGCGGGGGCTACGAGCAGTACTTC

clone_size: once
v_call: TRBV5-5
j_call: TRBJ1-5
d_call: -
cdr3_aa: CASSSGNQPQHF
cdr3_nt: TGTGCCAGCAGTTCGGGCAATCAGCCCCAGCATTTT

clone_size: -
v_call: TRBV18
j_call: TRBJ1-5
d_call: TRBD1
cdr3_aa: CASSPPDRVGNQPQHF
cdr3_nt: TGTGCCAGCTCACCACCGGACAGGGTTGGCAATCAGCCCCAGCATTTT

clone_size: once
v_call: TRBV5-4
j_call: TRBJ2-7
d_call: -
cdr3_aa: CASSLAGQASYEQYF
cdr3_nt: TGTGCCAGCAGCTTGGCCGGGCAAGCTTCCTACGAGCAGTACTTC

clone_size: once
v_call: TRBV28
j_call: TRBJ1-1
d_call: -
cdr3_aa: CASSLGGGTEAFF
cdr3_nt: TGTGCCAGCAGTTTAGGGGGGGGCACTGAAGCTTTCTTT

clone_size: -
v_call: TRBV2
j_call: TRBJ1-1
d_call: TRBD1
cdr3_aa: CASSGELTGTEAFF
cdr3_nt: TGTGCCAGCAGTGGAGAGCTGACAGGGACTGAAGCTTTCTTT

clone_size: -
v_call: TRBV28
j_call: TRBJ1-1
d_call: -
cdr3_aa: CASSLSLGPRGAFF
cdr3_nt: TGTGCCAGCAGTTTATCCCTTGGGCCCAGGGGAGCTTTCTTT

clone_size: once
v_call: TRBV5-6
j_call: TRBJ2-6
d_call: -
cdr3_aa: CASSSMGRGASGANVLTF
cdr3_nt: TGTGCCAGCAGCTCCATGGGACGAGGGGCCTCTGGGGCCAACGTCCTGACTTTC

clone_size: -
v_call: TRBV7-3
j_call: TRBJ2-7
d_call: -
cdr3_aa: CASGRTGSGEQYF
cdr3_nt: TGTGCCAGCGGGCGAACAGGGTCCGGCGAGCAGTACTTC

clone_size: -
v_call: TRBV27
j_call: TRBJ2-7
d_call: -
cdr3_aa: CASSLVRGEQYF
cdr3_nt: TGTGCCAGCAGTTTAGTTCGTGGCGAGCAGTACTTC

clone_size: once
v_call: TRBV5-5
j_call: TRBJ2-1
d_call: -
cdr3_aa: CASSLDLRQFF
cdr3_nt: TGTGCCAGCAGCTTGGATCTCCGGCAGTTCTTC

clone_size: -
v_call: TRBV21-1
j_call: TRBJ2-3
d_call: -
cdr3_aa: CASTALPTSGGTDTQYF
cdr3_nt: TGTGCCAGCACCGCCCTCCCCACTAGCGGGGGCACAGATACGCAGTATTTT

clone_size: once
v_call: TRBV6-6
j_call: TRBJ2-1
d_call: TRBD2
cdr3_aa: CACSGGAYNEQFF
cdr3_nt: TGTGCCTGTAGCGGGGGGGCCTACAATGAGCAGTTCTTC

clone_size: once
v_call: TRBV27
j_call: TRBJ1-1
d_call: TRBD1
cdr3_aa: CASSPGQGAMKAFF
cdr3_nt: TGTGCCAGCAGCCCCGGACAGGGGGCAATGAAAGCTTTCTTT

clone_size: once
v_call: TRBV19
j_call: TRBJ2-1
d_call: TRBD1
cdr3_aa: CASSQGTGFVSNEQFF
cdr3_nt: TGTGCCAGTAGTCAAGGGACAGGGTTTGTGAGCAATGAGCAGTTCTTC

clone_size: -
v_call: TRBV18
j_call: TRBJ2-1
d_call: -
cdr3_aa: CASSPVRAEYSYNEQFF
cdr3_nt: TGTGCCAGCTCACCAGTTAGAGCGGAGTATTCCTACAATGAGCAGTTCTTC

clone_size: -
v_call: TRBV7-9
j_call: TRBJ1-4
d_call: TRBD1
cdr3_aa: CASSFGDRGNEKLFF
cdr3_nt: TGTGCCAGCAGCTTCGGGGACAGGGGGAATGAAAAACTGTTTTTT

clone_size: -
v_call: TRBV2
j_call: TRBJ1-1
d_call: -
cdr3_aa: CASRLAGSTEAFF
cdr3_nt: TGTGCCAGCAGATTAGCAGGATCCACTGAAGCTTTCTTT

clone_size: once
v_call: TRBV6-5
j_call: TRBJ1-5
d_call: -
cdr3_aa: CASSYSYYSNQPQHF
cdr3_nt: TGTGCCAGCAGTTACTCGTATTATAGCAATCAGCCCCAGCATTTT

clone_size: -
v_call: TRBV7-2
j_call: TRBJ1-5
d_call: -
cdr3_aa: CASSSMDGGNQPQHF
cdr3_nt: TGTGCCAGCAGCTCAATGGACGGAGGCAATCAGCCCCAGCATTTT

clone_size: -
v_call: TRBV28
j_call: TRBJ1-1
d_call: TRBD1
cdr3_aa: CASSGQGFIAEAFF
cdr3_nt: TGTGCCAGCAGTGGACAGGGTTTCATCGCTGAAGCTTTCTTT

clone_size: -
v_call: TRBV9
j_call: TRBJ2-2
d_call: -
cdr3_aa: CASSQRDGANTGELFF
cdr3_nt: TGTGCCAGCAGCCAAAGGGACGGTGCGAACACCGGGGAGCTGTTTTTT

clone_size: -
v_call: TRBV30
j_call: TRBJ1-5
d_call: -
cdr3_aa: CAWSGGPNQPQHF
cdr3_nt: TGTGCCTGGTCGGGGGGGCCCAATCAGCCCCAGCATTTT

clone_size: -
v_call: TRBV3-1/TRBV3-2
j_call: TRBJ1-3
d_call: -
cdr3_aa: CASAGDRGNTIYF
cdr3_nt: TGTGCCAGCGCAGGGGATCGGGGAAACACCATATATTTT

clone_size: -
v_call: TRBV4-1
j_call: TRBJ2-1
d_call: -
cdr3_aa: CASSQEGTNEQFF
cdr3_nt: TGCGCCAGCAGCCAAGAGGGTACGAATGAGCAGTTCTTC

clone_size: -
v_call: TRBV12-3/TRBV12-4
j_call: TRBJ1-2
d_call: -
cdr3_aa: CASSLGGYTF
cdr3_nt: TGTGCCAGCAGTTTGGGTGGCTACACCTTC

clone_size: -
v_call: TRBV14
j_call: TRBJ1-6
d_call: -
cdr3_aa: CASSQEPKNSPLHF
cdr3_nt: TGTGCCAGCAGCCAAGAACCGAAGAATTCACCCCTCCACTTT

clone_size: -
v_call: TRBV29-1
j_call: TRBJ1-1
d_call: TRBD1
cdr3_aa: CSVDGQGVGLGAFF
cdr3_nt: TGCAGCGTTGATGGGCAGGGGGTGGGGTTGGGGGCTTTCTTT